The next 29 T cell receptor beta chains were all read from a single sample in a study of T cell responses to AZD1222 COVID-19 vaccine. Measured with immunoSEQ multiplex PCR; TCRdb has only the in-frame clones, and not every one. Of roughly 70,000 clones in the sample, 86% were seen once. This sample comprised peripheral blood, obtained on day 0 of AZD1222 vaccination. The receptors were sampled from an adult in good health.

The rearrangement joins TRBV7-9 to TRBJ2-1, with TRBD2 matching 13 bases. J gave up 4 bases and V 5 bases, and 5 bases lay outside the gene matches. Germline loops: CDR1 SEHNR, CDR2 FQNEAQ (reference sequence). The CDR3 totals 16 residues. The DNA of the CDR3 is TGTGCCAGCAGCCCACGGACTAGCGGGGGTTACAATGAGCAGTTCTTC. Translated, it gives CASSPRTSGGYNEQFF.

This clone was seen only once. V and J are TRBV2 and TRBJ1-1; D gene unclear. The V end was cut by 7 bases, the J end by 7 bases, with 16 bases between. Germline V lookup: CDR1 SNHLY, CDR2 FYNNEI. This CDR3 is built from 13 residues. The CDR3 DNA reads as TGTGCCAGCAATTCCGGCAGGAAAGGTGAAGCTTTCTTT. Its translation: CASNSGRKGEAFF.

This rearrangement joins TRBV5-1 to TRBJ1-4, with unresolved D. V was trimmed by 0 bases and J by 6 bases, leaving 15 bases between them. The germline V gene has CDR1 SGHRS and CDR2 YFSETQ. This CDR3 contains 16 residues. In DNA, the CDR3 is TGCGCCAGCAGCTTGGATAGCCGCGCACGGCATGAAAAACTGTTTTTT. It yields the protein CASSLDSRARHEKLFF.

The chain combines TRBV2 with TRBJ2-3; the match to TRBD2 covers 14 bases. From germline, CDR1 is SNHLY and CDR2 FYNNEI. With V trimmed by 5 bases and J by 4 bases, 5 bases remained unmatched. The CDR3 length is 16 residues. The CDR3 DNA follows: TGTGCCAGCAGTCCGGGACTAGCGGGAGAAGCAGATACGCAGTATTTT. This gives the protein CASSPGLAGEADTQYF.

Points on this clone: Within the sample, other DNA sequences also encode this same CDR3. The chain links TRBV18 to TRBJ1-2; 12 bases map to TRBD1. V dropped 6 bases and J dropped 7; count of bases not matched to a gene: 6. Per the germline V gene, CDR1 is KGHSH and CDR2 is LQKENI. CDR3 length: 14 amino acids. This chain's CDR3 is CASSPGTGGSGYTF. CDR3 in DNA: TGTGCCAGCTCGCCTGGGACAGGGGGCAGTGGCTACACCTTC.

The chain employs TRBV10-3 and TRBJ1-4; no reliable D call. This CDR3 comprises 15 residues. Trimming removed 0 bases from V and 4 bases from J, with 9 bases in between. CDR1 ENHRY and CDR2 SYGVKD come from the germline V gene. DNA of the CDR3: TGTGCCATCAGTGAGTCGTACAGCCTTAATGAAAAACTGTTTTTT. It encodes CAISESYSLNEKLFF.

This rearrangement joins TRBV15 to TRBJ2-3; 8 bases match TRBD2. CDR3 length: 17 amino acids. Germline trimming cut 7 bases from V and 2 bases from J; bases unmatched to any gene: 14. Germline V CDR1 and CDR2: LNHNV, YYDKDF (reference sequence). This chain's CDR3 is CATTARTSPPPTDTQYF. The CDR3 DNA follows: TGTGCCACCACTGCTAGGACTAGCCCTCCTCCCACAGATACGCAGTATTTT.

This clone turned up a few times. The chain employs TRBV5-1 and TRBJ1-1; 7 bases match TRBD1. Germline V lookup: CDR1 SGHRS, CDR2 YFSETQ. The junction had 8 bases not matched to a gene; V was cut back by 5 bases and J by 1 base. The length of the CDR3 is 15 residues. CDR3 residues: CASSSGGQRNTEAFF. The CDR3 DNA is TGCGCCAGCAGTTCAGGGGGACAGAGGAACACTGAAGCTTTCTTT.

The chain employs TRBV19 and TRBJ1-5; D is perhaps TRBD1 (6 bases). Germline lookup yields CDR1 LNHDA and CDR2 SQIVND (reference sequence). CDR3 length equals 15 residues. The germline V and J ends were trimmed by 3 bases and 3 bases, with 12 bases remaining between them. CDR3 sequence (DNA): TGTGCCAGTAGTATCAGGGGACTGACCAATCAGCCCCAGCATTTT. Residues: CASSIRGLTNQPQHF. The variable domain in full, with the rest retrieved from reference TRBV19 and TRBJ1-5, is DGGITQSPKYLFRKEGQNVTLSCEQNLNHDAMYWYRQDPGQGLRLIYYSQIVNDFQKGDIAEGYSVSREKKESFPLTVTSAQKNPTAFYLCASSIRGLTNQPQHFGDGTRLSIL.

This sequence joins TRBV7-9 and TRBJ2-1; no definite D call. The germline V gene encodes CDR1 SEHNR and CDR2 FQNEAQ (reference sequence). V was pared by 1 base and J by 8 bases, with 12 bases between. The CDR3 contains 14 residues. The CDR3: CASSLGADPDEQFF. In nucleotides, the CDR3 is TGTGCCAGCAGCTTAGGAGCAGACCCCGATGAGCAGTTCTTC.

J is TRBJ2-3 and V is TRBV4-2; the D gene could be TRBD1 or TRBD2 (5 bases each). The CDR3 covers 15 residues. Trimming left V 0 bases short and J 2 bases short, with 9 bases between. Germline CDR1 is LGHNA and CDR2 is YNFKEQ. CDR3 sequence reads: CASSQETGTTDTQYF. DNA of the CDR3: TGTGCCAGCAGCCAAGAGACCGGGACCACAGATACGCAGTATTTT.

The rearrangement joins TRBV30 to TRBJ2-1, with 8 positions matching TRBD2. This CDR3 has 15 amino acids. CDR1 and CDR2 (germline): GTSNPN, SVGIG (reference sequence). Germline trimming cut 5 bases from V and 9 bases from J; bases unmatched to any gene: 15. CDR3 DNA: TGTGCCTGGGAACTTCTGAGCGGGAGTCGCGGTGAGCAGTTCTTC. Residues: CAWELLSGSRGEQFF.

This clone was counted a single time. V usage is TRBV29-1 and J usage is TRBJ2-7; perhaps TRBD1 as D (5 bases). Deletions cut 4 bases from V and 2 bases from J, with 12 bases between. This CDR3 has 13 amino acids. The germline gives CDR1 SQVTM, CDR2 ANQGSEA. The CDR3 DNA is TGCAGCGTTGCTTCTGACAGTCCCTACGAGCAGTACTTC. Translation gives CSVASDSPYEQYF.

This rearrangement joins TRBV6-5 to TRBJ2-5, with 7 bases lining up with TRBD2. Germline CDR1 is MNHEY and CDR2 is SVGAGI. The CDR3 covers 15 residues. V lost 6 bases and J lost 2; bases outside the gene matches: 9. CDR3 sequence reads: CASSFGRGIQETQYF. As DNA, the CDR3 is TGTGCCAGCAGCTTTGGGCGGGGGATACAAGAGACCCAGTACTTC.

This clone was recorded only once. J is TRBJ1-2 and V is TRBV19, with D maybe TRBD1 (5 bases). This CDR3 has 13 residues. Germline CDR1 is LNHDA and CDR2 is SQIVND (reference sequence). Trimming left V 10 bases short and J 7 bases short, with 19 bases between. CDR3: CATSTGPGVGYTF. The CDR3 DNA is TGTGCCACCTCGACCGGCCCGGGGGTTGGCTACACCTTC.

The CDR3 protein is CASSFDGQKEEKLFF. The CDR3 nucleotides are TGCGCCAGCAGCTTTGACGGACAGAAGGAGGAAAAACTGTTTTTT. This chain links TRBV5-1 with TRBJ1-4, with TRBD1 as a possible D gene (6 bases). V lost 2 bases and J lost 8, with 16 bases in between. This CDR3 spans 15 amino acids. The germline V gene has CDR1 SGHRS and CDR2 YFSETQ.

The chain carries TRBV4-3 and TRBJ1-3; no definite D call. CDR1 is LGHNA, CDR2 YSLEER, per germline. Trimming stripped 0 bases from V and 0 bases from J, with 12 bases between. This CDR3 is 17 amino acids long. The CDR3 coding sequence is TGCGCCAGCAGCCAAGATGGTCCCGCTTACTCTGGAAACACCATATATTTT. Translating it yields CASSQDGPAYSGNTIYF.

This rearrangement joins TRBV11-2 to TRBJ1-6, with 9 positions matching TRBD1. J lost 8 bases, V lost 5 bases, and 7 bases had no gene match. CDR1 and CDR2 (germline): SGHAT, FQNNGV. The CDR3 consists of 15 residues. CDR3 loop: CASSNTGQGHSPLHF. CDR3 DNA: TGTGCCAGCAGCAATACGGGACAGGGACATTCACCCCTCCACTTT. The full variable domain, in which reference TRBV11-2 and TRBJ1-6 provide the parts outside the CDR3, is EAGVAQSPRYKIIEKRQSVAFWCNPISGHATLYWYQQILGQGPKLLIQFQNNGVVDDSQLPKDRFSAERLKGVDSTLKIQPAKLEDSAVYLCASSNTGQGHSPLHFGNGTRLTVT.

This CDR3 reads CASSQLAGRAKNIQYF. Here the CDR3 DNA reads TGTGCCAGCAGCCAACTAGCGGGCCGAGCCAAAAACATTCAGTACTTC. The chain couples TRBV3-1 (or the pseudogene TRBV3-2) to TRBJ2-4; 8 positions agree with TRBD2. The germline V gene encodes CDR1 LGHDT and CDR2 YNNKEL (reference sequence). V lost 2 bases and J lost 0; bases outside the gene matches: 3. This CDR3 comprises 16 residues.

V is TRBV30 and J is TRBJ1-1, with D tentatively TRBD1 (5 bases). The CDR3 runs 13 residues. Trimming left V 3 bases short and J 3 bases short, with 11 bases between. The germline gives CDR1 GTSNPN, CDR2 SVGIG (reference sequence). CDR3 in DNA: TGTGCCTGGAGCGTTACCAGGGACACTGAAGCTTTCTTT. Translating it yields CAWSVTRDTEAFF.

The chain joins TRBV7-2 to TRBJ2-1, with D uncertain. CDR3 length: 13 amino acids. Germline values: CDR1 SGHTA, CDR2 FQGNSA. The germline V and J ends were trimmed by 2 bases and 8 bases, with 10 bases remaining between them. The CDR3, as DNA: TGTGCCAGCAGCTTAAACCCATTCGATGAGCAGTTCTTC. It yields the protein CASSLNPFDEQFF.

V usage is TRBV19 and J usage is TRBJ1-6, with TRBD1 as a possible D gene (6 bases). The CDR3 contains 16 residues. Germline values: CDR1 LNHDA, CDR2 SQIVND (reference sequence). Trimming removed 5 bases from V and 7 bases from J, with 18 bases in between. This chain's CDR3 is CASSVQQGIGNSPLHF. The CDR3 nucleotides are TGTGCCAGTAGTGTCCAACAGGGTATCGGAAATTCACCCCTCCACTTT.

The count of this clone is one. The genes are TRBV10-2 and TRBJ2-7; tentative D call: TRBD1 (5 bases). This CDR3 is built from 15 residues. Germline loops: CDR1 WSHSY, CDR2 SAAADI. V was shortened by 0 bases and J by 4 bases, with 13 bases between the two germline ends. CDR3 in amino acids: CASSESHQQGYEQYF. For the CDR3, the DNA is TGCGCCAGCAGTGAGTCTCACCAGCAGGGTTACGAGCAGTACTTC.

The J gene is TRBJ2-7, the V gene TRBV27, with TRBD2 matching over 10 bases. Germline loops: CDR1 MNHEY, CDR2 SMNVEV (reference sequence). V lost 6 bases, J lost 2 bases, and 4 bases stayed unmatched. CDR3 length equals 14 residues. The CDR3 bases are TGTGCCAGCAGACCGGGACTAGCGACCTACGAGCAGTACTTC. Its protein product is CASRPGLATYEQYF.

This chain's CDR3 is CASSLDVTAPYEQYF. Here the CDR3 DNA reads TGTGCCAGCAGCTTAGATGTAACAGCCCCCTACGAGCAGTACTTC. The chain uses TRBV11-2 and TRBJ2-7, with D hard to call. The ends were cut back, 0 bases at V and 2 bases at J, with 11 bases in the middle. Germline loops: CDR1 SGHAT, CDR2 FQNNGV. This CDR3 is 15 amino acids long.

The table lists this clone with a count of one. The rearrangement uses TRBV11-3 and TRBJ2-7; D might be TRBD2 (5 bases). Germline V gene data show CDR1 as SGHNT and CDR2 as YENEEA. This CDR3 is built from 11 residues. V was pared by 2 bases and J by 8 bases, with 7 bases between. CDR3 sequence (DNA): TGTGCCAGCAGCTTAACGGGGAAGCAGTACTTC. It yields the protein CASSLTGKQYF.

The V call is TRBV7-2, the J call TRBJ2-4, with D possibly being TRBD1 (6 bases). CDR3 size: 16 residues. V lost 5 bases and J 2 bases, leaving 16 bases between the germline ends. Germline-derived CDR1 and CDR2 are SGHTA and FQGNSA. CDR3 in amino acids: CASSGRQDVTKNIQYF. CDR3 nucleotide sequence: TGTGCCAGCAGCGGTAGACAGGACGTTACCAAAAACATTCAGTACTTC.

This clone was seen a few times. The chain combines TRBV6-4 with TRBJ2-3, with 8 bases aligning to TRBD1. V was clipped by 3 bases and J by 1 base; unmatched bases: 3. CDR3 length: 15 amino acids. The germline gives CDR1 MRHNA, CDR2 SNTAGT. The CDR3 DNA is TGTGCCAGCAGTGATGGACAGGGAGGCACAGATACGCAGTATTTT. Its protein is CASSDGQGGTDTQYF.

The chain employs TRBV5-1 and TRBJ1-6, with 7 bases that match TRBD1. CDR1 is SGHRS and CDR2 is YFSETQ in the germline V gene. Germline trimming cut 4 bases from V and 1 base from J; bases unmatched to any gene: 2. This CDR3 region has 15 residues. CDR3 coding DNA: TGCGCCAGCAGCCCGGGACAGTCCTATAATTCACCCCTCCACTTT. This gives the protein CASSPGQSYNSPLHF.